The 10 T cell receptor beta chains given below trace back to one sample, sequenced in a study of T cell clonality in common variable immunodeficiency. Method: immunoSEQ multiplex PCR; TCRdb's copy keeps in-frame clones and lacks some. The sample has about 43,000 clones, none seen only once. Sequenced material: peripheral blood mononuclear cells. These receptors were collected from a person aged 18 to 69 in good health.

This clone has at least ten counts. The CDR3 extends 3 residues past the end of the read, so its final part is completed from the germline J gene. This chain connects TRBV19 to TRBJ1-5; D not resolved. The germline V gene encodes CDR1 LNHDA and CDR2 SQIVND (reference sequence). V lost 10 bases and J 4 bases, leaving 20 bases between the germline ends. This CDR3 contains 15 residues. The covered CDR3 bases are TGTGCCACCAAGATGACGGGGAGGAGGAATCAGCCC. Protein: CATKMTGRRNQP. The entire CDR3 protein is CATKMTGRRNQPQHF.

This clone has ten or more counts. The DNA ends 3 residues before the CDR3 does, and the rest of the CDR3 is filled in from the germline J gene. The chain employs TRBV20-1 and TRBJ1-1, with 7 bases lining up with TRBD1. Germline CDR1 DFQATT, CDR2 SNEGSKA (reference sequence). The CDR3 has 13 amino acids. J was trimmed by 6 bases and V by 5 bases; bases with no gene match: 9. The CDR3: CSAGRTGTAEAFF. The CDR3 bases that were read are TGCAGTGCTGGGAGGACAGGAACCGCTGAA.

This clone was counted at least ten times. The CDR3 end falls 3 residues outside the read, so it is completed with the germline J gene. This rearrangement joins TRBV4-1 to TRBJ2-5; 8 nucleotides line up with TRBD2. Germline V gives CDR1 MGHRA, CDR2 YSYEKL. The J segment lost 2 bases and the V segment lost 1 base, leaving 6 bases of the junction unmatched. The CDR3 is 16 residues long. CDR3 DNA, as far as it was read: TGCGCCAGCAGCCAAGGCGAGGTAGCGGGGCAAGAGACC. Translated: CASSQGEVAGQET. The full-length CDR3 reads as CASSQGEVAGQETQYF.

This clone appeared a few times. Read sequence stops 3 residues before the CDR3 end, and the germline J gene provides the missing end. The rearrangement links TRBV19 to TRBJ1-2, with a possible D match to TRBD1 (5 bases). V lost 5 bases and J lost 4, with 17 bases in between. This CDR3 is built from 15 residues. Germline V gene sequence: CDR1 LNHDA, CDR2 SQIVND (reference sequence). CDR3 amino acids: CASSEYQGLIYGYTF. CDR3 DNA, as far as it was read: TGTGCCAGTAGTGAATACCAGGGCCTTATCTATGGC.

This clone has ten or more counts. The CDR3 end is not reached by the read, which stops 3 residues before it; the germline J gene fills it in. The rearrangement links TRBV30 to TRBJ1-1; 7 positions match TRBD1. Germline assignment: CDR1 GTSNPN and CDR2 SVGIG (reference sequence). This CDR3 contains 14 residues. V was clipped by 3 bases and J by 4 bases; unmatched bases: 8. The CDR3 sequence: CAWSETGLGTEAFF. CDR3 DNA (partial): TGTGCCTGGAGCGAGACAGGGTTGGGCACTGAA. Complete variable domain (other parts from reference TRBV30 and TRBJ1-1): SQTIHQWPATLVQPVGSPLSLECTVEGTSNPNLYWYRQAAGRGLQLLFYSVGIGQISSEVPQNLSASRPQDRQFILSSKKLLLSDSGFYLCAWSETGLGTEAFFGQGTRLTVV.

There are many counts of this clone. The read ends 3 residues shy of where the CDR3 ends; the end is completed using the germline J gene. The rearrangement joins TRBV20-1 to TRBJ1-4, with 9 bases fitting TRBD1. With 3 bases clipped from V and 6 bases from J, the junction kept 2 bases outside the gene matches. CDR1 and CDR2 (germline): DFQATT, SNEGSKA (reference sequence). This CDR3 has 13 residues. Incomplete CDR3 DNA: TGCAGTGCTAGGGGGGACAGGGATGAAAAA. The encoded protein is CSARGDRDEK. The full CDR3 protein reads CSARGDRDEKLFF.

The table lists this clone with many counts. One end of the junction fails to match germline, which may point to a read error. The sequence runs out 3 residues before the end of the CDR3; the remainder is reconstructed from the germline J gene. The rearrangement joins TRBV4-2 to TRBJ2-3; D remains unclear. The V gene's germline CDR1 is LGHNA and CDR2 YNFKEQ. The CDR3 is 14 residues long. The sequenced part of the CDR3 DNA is TGCGCCAGCAGCCCTGACTCTAGCACAGATACG. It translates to CASSPDSSTDT. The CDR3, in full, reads CASSPDSSTDTQYF.

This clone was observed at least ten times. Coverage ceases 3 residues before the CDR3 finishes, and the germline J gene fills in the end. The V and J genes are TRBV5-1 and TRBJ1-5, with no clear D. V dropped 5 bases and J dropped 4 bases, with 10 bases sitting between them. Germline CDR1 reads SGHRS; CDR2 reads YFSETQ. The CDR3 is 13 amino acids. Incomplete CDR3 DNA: TGCGCCAGCAGAGAAAGGGCAAATCAGCCC. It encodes CASRERANQP. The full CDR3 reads CASRERANQPQHF.

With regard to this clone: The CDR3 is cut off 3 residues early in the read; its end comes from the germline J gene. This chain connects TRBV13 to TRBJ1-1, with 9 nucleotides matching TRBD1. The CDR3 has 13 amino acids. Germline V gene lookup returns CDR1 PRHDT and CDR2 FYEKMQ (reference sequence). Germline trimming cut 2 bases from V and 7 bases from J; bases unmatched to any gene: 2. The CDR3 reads CASSLTDRGEAFF. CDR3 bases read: TGTGCCAGCAGCTTAACGGACAGGGGTGAA.

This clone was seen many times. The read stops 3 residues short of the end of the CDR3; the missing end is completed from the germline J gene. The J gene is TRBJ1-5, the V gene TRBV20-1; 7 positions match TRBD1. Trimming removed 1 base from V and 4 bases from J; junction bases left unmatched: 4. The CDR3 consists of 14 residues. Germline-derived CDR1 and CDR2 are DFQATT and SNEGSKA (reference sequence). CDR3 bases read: TGCAGTGCTAGAGTCCCGGGACAGAATCAGCCC. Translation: CSARVPGQNQP. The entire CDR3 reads CSARVPGQNQPQHF.